These T cell receptor beta chains were read from a single sample in a study of shared clonotypes between healthy human individuals. Profiling relied on immunoSEQ multiplex PCR, and the TCRdb table lists in-frame clones only, not all of them. The sample comprises about 580,000 clones, roughly 98% of which are singletons, and approximately 0.3% rests with the top ten. The sequenced sample was naive CD8+ T cells sorted from blood. Receptors were obtained from a man aged 30-40 years in good health. Each CDR3 is given with its conserved first and last residue. The order of the fields is V gene, J gene, clone size, D gene, CDR3 DNA, CDR3 protein. A D gene is named only where the DNA matches it firmly. Part of the rows lack a size; the others show once, few, many or a class for expanded clones.

TRBV18,TRBJ1-1,NA,NA,TGTGCCAGCTCACCCTCGGCGTATGTGGATTTGGGACCTGAAGCTTTCTTT,CASSPSAYVDLGPEAFF
TRBV2,TRBJ1-5,NA,NA,TGTGCCAGCATCGGGGGGCGAGATGCTTCGGTAGGCAATCAGCCCCAGCATTTT,CASIGGRDASVGNQPQHF
TRBV9,TRBJ1-2,NA,NA,TGTGCCAGCACGGGTCTGGAAACTATGGGCTACACCTTC,CASTGLETMGYTF
TRBV7-2,TRBJ2-7,NA,TRBD2,TGTGCCAGCAGCTCACCAAGGACTAGCGGGGCCCTCGAGCAGTACTTC,CASSSPRTSGALEQYF
TRBV7-8,TRBJ2-7,NA,NA,TGTGCCAGCAGCTCGCTGGTCGAGCAGTACTTC,CASSSLVEQYF
TRBV27,TRBJ2-3,NA,NA,TGTGCTTCAGGGCGGACAGATACGCAGTATTTT,CASGRTDTQYF
TRBV9,TRBJ2-3,NA,TRBD2,TGTGCCAGCAGCGCGGGACTAGCGGGAGGGCCACAGTATTTT,CASSAGLAGGPQYF
TRBV27,TRBJ2-1,NA,TRBD2,TGTGCCAGCACCCTAGCGGGAGTGAACAATGAGCAGTTCTTC,CASTLAGVNNEQFF
TRBV9,TRBJ2-3,NA,NA,TGTGCCAGCAGCGTAGCGGGAAACACAGATACGCAGTATTTT,CASSVAGNTDTQYF
TRBV9,TRBJ1-1,NA,NA,TGTGCCAGCAGCGTAGGCGAATTAGGGACTGAAGCTTTCTTT,CASSVGELGTEAFF
TRBV28,TRBJ2-5,NA,NA,TGTGCCAGCAGTTTATCCAGCGCTGCCCAAGAGACCCAGTACTTC,CASSLSSAAQETQYF
TRBV2,TRBJ1-1,NA,NA,TGTGCCAGCACCCAGGGAGGGTACATGAACACTGAAGCTTTCTTT,CASTQGGYMNTEAFF
TRBV7-9,TRBJ1-3,NA,NA,TGTGCCAGCAGTGAGACGGGATTCTCTGGAAACACCATATATTTT,CASSETGFSGNTIYF
TRBV28,TRBJ2-7,NA,TRBD1,TGTGCCACCAGGGACAGGGGAGGCAACGAGCAGTACTTC,CATRDRGGNEQYF
TRBV27,TRBJ2-3,NA,TRBD2,TGTGCCAGCCAAGAATCTAAAGCGGGAGTGACAGATACGCAGTATTTT,CASQESKAGVTDTQYF
TRBV29-1,TRBJ2-7,NA,NA,TGCAGCGTTGGGGGGGACAGCCGGGCGTTCGACGAGCAGTACTTC,CSVGGDSRAFDEQYF
TRBV15,TRBJ2-7,NA,TRBD1,TGTGCCACCAGCGGACCCGGGACAGGAGCCTACGAGCAGTACTTC,CATSGPGTGAYEQYF
TRBV7-2,TRBJ1-1,NA,NA,TGTGCCAGCAGCCCCTCTGGGTCTGAAGCTTTCTTT,CASSPSGSEAFF
TRBV15,TRBJ2-7,NA,NA,TGTGCCACCAGCAGAGATCGGGGGACAGCCCGCTACGAGCAGTACTTC,CATSRDRGTARYEQYF
TRBV14,TRBJ2-7,NA,TRBD2,TGTGCCAGCAGTTTGAATCTGGCTAGCGGGAGCTACGAGCAGTACTTC,CASSLNLASGSYEQYF
TRBV29-1,TRBJ1-5,NA,TRBD1,TGCAGCGTGAGGGGGCTGGGGCAGCCCCAGCATTTT,CSVRGLGQPQHF
TRBV7-9,TRBJ1-1,NA,TRBD1,TGTGCCAGCAGCTTAGCGAAGGAGGACAGGAGGGCTTTCTTT,CASSLAKEDRRAFF
TRBV7-2,TRBJ2-7,NA,NA,TGTGCCAGCAGCCCAAGCGGGCCTGCCTACGAGCAGTACTTC,CASSPSGPAYEQYF
TRBV11-3,TRBJ1-5,NA,NA,TGTGCCAGCAGCTTAGAGGTTGGGGACTATAGCAATCAGCCCCAGCATTTT,CASSLEVGDYSNQPQHF
TRBV7-2,TRBJ1-1,NA,NA,TGTGCCAGCAGCTTTGGGACTGAAGCTTTCTTT,CASSFGTEAFF
TRBV7-9,TRBJ1-2,once,NA,TGTGCCAGCAGCTCGAGAGAGGGACCGTGGGGCTACACCTTC,CASSSREGPWGYTF
TRBV25-1,TRBJ1-1,NA,NA,TGTGCCAGCCGGCGCGGGGACACTGAAGCTTTCTTT,CASRRGDTEAFF
TRBV6-6,TRBJ2-7,once,NA,TGTGCCAGCAGTCGCCCGGGACAAGGTGTCTACGAGCAGTACTTC,CASSRPGQGVYEQYF
TRBV28,TRBJ1-1,NA,NA,TGTGCCAGCAGTCAATCGATAGGAGGGAACACTGAAGCTTTCTTT,CASSQSIGGNTEAFF
TRBV6-1,TRBJ2-1,NA,NA,TGTGCCAGCACTGAAAATGAGCAGTTCTTC,CASTENEQFF
TRBV2,TRBJ1-5,NA,NA,TGTGCCAGCAATCCCGCCAACTTCAATCAGCCCCAGCATTTT,CASNPANFNQPQHF
TRBV14,TRBJ2-7,NA,TRBD1,TGTGCCAGCAGCCAAGTCCACAGGGGCTACGAGCAGTACTTC,CASSQVHRGYEQYF
TRBV4-1,TRBJ2-7,NA,TRBD2,TGCGCCAGCAGCCAAGATTCCGGACTAGCGGGACGCGAGCAGTACTTC,CASSQDSGLAGREQYF
TRBV4-1,TRBJ2-7,NA,TRBD1,TGCGCCAGCAGCCAAGATGTTACGGGACAGGGATCCTACGAGCAGTACTTC,CASSQDVTGQGSYEQYF
TRBV10-2,TRBJ2-7,NA,TRBD2,TGCGCCAGCAGTGATTACGGGACTAGCGGGACTCCGGGCCACGAGCAGTACTTC,CASSDYGTSGTPGHEQYF
TRBV7-2,TRBJ2-7,NA,NA,TGTGCCAGCAGCTTACTCTCCTGGGACGAGCAGTACTTC,CASSLLSWDEQYF
TRBV30,TRBJ2-7,NA,TRBD2,TGTGCCTCTCTTTACCCTGGGACTAGCGGGAGGGCCGCATACGAGCAGTACTTC,CASLYPGTSGRAAYEQYF
TRBV7-2,TRBJ2-7,NA,TRBD1,TGTGCCAGCAGCCAAGGACAGGGGGCATTATACGAGCAGTACTTC,CASSQGQGALYEQYF
TRBV2,TRBJ2-5,NA,NA,TGTGCCACCGTGGTATCTCAAGAGACCCAGTACTTC,CATVVSQETQYF
TRBV15,TRBJ2-1,NA,TRBD1,TGTGCCACCAGCAGAGATCAGTCGGGACAGGGTCTCAATGAGCAGTTCTTC,CATSRDQSGQGLNEQFF
TRBV19,TRBJ1-5,NA,TRBD1,TGTGCCAGCAAGAAACAGGGGGTAAGCAATCAGCCCCAGCATTTT,CASKKQGVSNQPQHF
TRBV27,TRBJ2-1,NA,TRBD2,TGTGCCAGCAGTCGACCCCCAGGGGAGCGGGAGAGTTACAATGAGCAGTTCTTC,CASSRPPGERESYNEQFF
TRBV4-1,TRBJ2-1,NA,NA,TGCGCCAGCAGCCAAGAGGACAGCTCCAATGAGCAGTTCTTC,CASSQEDSSNEQFF
TRBV7-3,TRBJ2-5,NA,NA,TGTGCCAGCAGCTTAAATCCCGTCGCAATCACAGGGGGAGGGGAGACCCAGTACTTC,CASSLNPVAITGGGETQYF
TRBV7-9,TRBJ2-7,NA,NA,TGTGCCAGCACCGGGGGCTGGAGACCCTACGAGCAGTACTTC,CASTGGWRPYEQYF
TRBV6-5,TRBJ1-2,NA,NA,TGTGCCAGCAGTTACTCGAGCAGGCGCTATGGCTACACCTTC,CASSYSSRRYGYTF
TRBV29-1,TRBJ2-7,NA,TRBD2,TGCAGCGTAGAAATAGCGGGAGGCGAGCAGTACTTC,CSVEIAGGEQYF
TRBV18,TRBJ2-5,NA,NA,TGTGCCAGCTCACCAGAAGGGGGGATCCGAGAGACCCAGTACTTC,CASSPEGGIRETQYF
TRBV2,TRBJ2-7,NA,NA,TGTGCCAGCAGTGAAGAAGGGGGGCTATCCTACGAGCAGTACTTC,CASSEEGGLSYEQYF
TRBV5-4,TRBJ2-7,NA,NA,TGTGCCAGCAGCTTCCGGACCGAATACGAGCAGTACTTC,CASSFRTEYEQYF
TRBV29-1,TRBJ2-2,NA,NA,TGCAGCGCCCGAAGTCCGGCCGGGGAGCTGTTTTTT,CSARSPAGELFF
TRBV25-1,TRBJ2-7,NA,TRBD1,TGTGCCACGACAGGGGGTTACTACGAGCAGTACTTC,CATTGGYYEQYF
TRBV27,TRBJ2-5,NA,TRBD1,TGTGCCAGCAGTCCCCGGGGGACAGGGATTATAGAGACCCAGTACTTC,CASSPRGTGIIETQYF
TRBV11-2,TRBJ1-1,NA,NA,TGTGCCAGCAGCTTATTATGGGGCGGAAGGAACACTGAAGCTTTCTTT,CASSLLWGGRNTEAFF
TRBV5-1,TRBJ2-5,NA,NA,TGCGCCAGCAGCTTGGCTGTCGAGGAGACCCAGTACTTC,CASSLAVEETQYF